A selection of T cell receptor beta chains follows, all from one sample in a study of CD8 T cells in Susac syndrome. MiXCR, applied by TCRdb to the immunoSEQ multiplex PCR reads, yields one record per CDR3 protein. The profile covers around 200,000 distinct CDR3 sequences, with more than 85% appearing a single time and around 0.15% taken by the ten largest. The sequenced sample consisted of CD8+ T cells from PBMCs. Receptor source: a human donor with multiple sclerosis. The CDR3 runs from the conserved cysteine through the conserved F or W. The D gene is left open where the match is weak. Clone size is stated in some rows and not others, as once, few, many or a class when expanded.

clone_size	cdr3_length	j_call	v_call	d_call	cdr3_aa	cdr3_nt
.	11	TRBJ2-7	TRBV29-1	.	CSAPFSHEQYF	TGCAGCGCTCCCTTCAGCCACGAGCAGTACTTC
.	15	TRBJ2-1	TRBV9	TRBD2	CASSVSGGSYNEQFF	TGTGCCAGCAGCGTCAGCGGGGGGTCCTACAATGAGCAGTTCTTC
.	15	TRBJ2-7	TRBV13	TRBD2	CASSLGTSGSGEQYF	TGTGCCAGCAGCTTAGGGACTAGCGGGAGTGGCGAGCAGTACTTC
.	14	TRBJ2-1	TRBV27	.	CASSLTPLAGEQFF	TGTGCCAGCAGTTTAACCCCGCTCGCGGGGGAGCAGTTCTTC
.	17	TRBJ2-1	TRBV7-8	TRBD2	CASSLIAGGPITNEQFF	TGTGCCAGCAGCCTAATTGCGGGAGGGCCCATTACCAATGAGCAGTTCTTC
.	15	TRBJ1-2	TRBV11-2	.	CASSLGPAGLYGYTF	TGTGCCAGCAGCTTAGGACCCGCGGGGCTCTATGGCTACACCTTC
.	16	TRBJ2-1	TRBV6-4	.	CASSEQVLSSYNEQFF	TGTGCCAGCAGTGAGCAAGTGCTGAGCTCCTACAATGAGCAGTTCTTC
.	14	TRBJ1-2	TRBV5-6	.	CASSSPGGGYGYTF	TGTGCCAGCAGCTCACCCGGGGGAGGCTATGGCTACACCTTC
.	15	TRBJ1-1	TRBV7-9	.	CASSFATAVNTEAFF	TGTGCCAGCAGCTTTGCGACTGCCGTGAACACTGAAGCTTTCTTT
.	18	TRBJ2-7	TRBV4-2	TRBD2	CASSQEALTSGHPYEQYF	TGTGCCAGCAGCCAAGAGGCTCTGACTAGCGGGCATCCCTATGAGCAGTACTTC
.	15	TRBJ2-7	TRBV9	.	CASSAEEGNSYEQYF	TGTGCCAGCAGCGCCGAGGAGGGGAACTCCTACGAGCAGTACTTC
.	15	TRBJ1-5	TRBV7-8	.	CASSLEGNSNQPQHF	TGTGCCAGCAGCTTAGAAGGAAATAGCAATCAGCCCCAGCATTTT
.	14	TRBJ2-1	TRBV2	.	CASSEYGSYNEQFF	TGTGCCAGCAGTGAATACGGCTCCTACAATGAGCAGTTCTTC
.	11	TRBJ2-7	TRBV30	.	CACSSRGASYF	TGTGCCTGCTCTAGTCGGGGAGCGTCGTACTTC
.	13	TRBJ1-1	TRBV19	.	CASSIGAGTEAFF	TGTGCCAGTAGTATAGGGGCGGGGACTGAAGCTTTCTTT
once	15	TRBJ1-2	TRBV27	.	CASSPSRGMGYGYTF	TGTGCCAGCAGTCCCTCCCGGGGGATGGGCTATGGCTACACCTTC
.	16	TRBJ2-3	TRBV24-1	TRBD2	CATSGVSGGAIDTQYF	TGTGCCACCAGTGGCGTAAGCGGGGGGGCCATAGATACGCAGTATTTT
.	19	TRBJ2-7	TRBV6-2/TRBV6-3	TRBD1	CASSYSIFIPGQGAYEQYF	TGTGCCAGCAGTTACTCGATCTTTATTCCGGGACAGGGTGCTTACGAGCAGTACTTC
.	12	TRBJ1-2	TRBV29-1	.	CSVGGINYGYTF	TGCAGCGTCGGGGGAATTAACTATGGCTACACCTTC